These 4 T cell receptor beta chains were all obtained from the same sample, sequenced in a study of blood T cells in healthy people across ages. The authors ran a second PCR of roughly 6 to 12 cycles using a sample-barcoded 5' primer and a J-beta primer mix. TCRdb independently ran MiXCR on the 5' RACE reads; one entry per CDR3 protein. The sample holds around 800,000 distinct CDR3 sequences, approximately 48% seen once. The sequencing sample was made of blood. These TCRs come from a man in his 60s in good health.

CDR3 in DNA: TGTGCCAGTACCTATATGGCCACGCAGTATTTT. Protein product: CASTYMATQYF. The chain has TRBV2 and TRBJ2-3, with no clear D. V was trimmed by 9 bases and J by 9 bases, leaving 13 bases between them. The CDR3 runs to 11 residues. Germline V gene sequence: CDR1 SNHLY, CDR2 FYNNEI.

CDR3 DNA: TGTGCCAGACAGGGAGAGACCCAGTACTTC. It is translated as CARQGETQYF. J is TRBJ2-7 and V is TRBV21-1. The end of the DNA is better explained by TRBJ2-5, so the J call may be wrong. TRBV21-1 is a listed pseudogene. The length of the CDR3 is 10 residues.

J is TRBJ1-6 and V is TRBV20-1, with TRBD1 as a possible D gene (5 bases). Germline assignment: CDR1 DFQATT and CDR2 SNEGSKA (reference sequence). This CDR3 has 14 residues. Trimming took off 0 bases at V and 8 bases at J, with 11 bases between the two ends. Here the CDR3 DNA reads TGCAGTGCTAGAGAGGTGGAGGGGTATTCACCCCTCCACTTT. Protein sequence: CSAREVEGYSPLHF.

Only a few counts were recorded for this clonotype. The CDR3 bases are TGTGCCAGCAGCTTGAGGGACAGGAGCACAGATACGCAGTATTTT. It encodes CASSLRDRSTDTQYF. J is TRBJ2-3 and V is TRBV7-2; 8 bases match TRBD1. J was trimmed by 0 bases and V by 3 bases; bases with no gene match: 2. This CDR3 spans 15 amino acids. Germline assignment: CDR1 SGHTA and CDR2 FQGNSA.